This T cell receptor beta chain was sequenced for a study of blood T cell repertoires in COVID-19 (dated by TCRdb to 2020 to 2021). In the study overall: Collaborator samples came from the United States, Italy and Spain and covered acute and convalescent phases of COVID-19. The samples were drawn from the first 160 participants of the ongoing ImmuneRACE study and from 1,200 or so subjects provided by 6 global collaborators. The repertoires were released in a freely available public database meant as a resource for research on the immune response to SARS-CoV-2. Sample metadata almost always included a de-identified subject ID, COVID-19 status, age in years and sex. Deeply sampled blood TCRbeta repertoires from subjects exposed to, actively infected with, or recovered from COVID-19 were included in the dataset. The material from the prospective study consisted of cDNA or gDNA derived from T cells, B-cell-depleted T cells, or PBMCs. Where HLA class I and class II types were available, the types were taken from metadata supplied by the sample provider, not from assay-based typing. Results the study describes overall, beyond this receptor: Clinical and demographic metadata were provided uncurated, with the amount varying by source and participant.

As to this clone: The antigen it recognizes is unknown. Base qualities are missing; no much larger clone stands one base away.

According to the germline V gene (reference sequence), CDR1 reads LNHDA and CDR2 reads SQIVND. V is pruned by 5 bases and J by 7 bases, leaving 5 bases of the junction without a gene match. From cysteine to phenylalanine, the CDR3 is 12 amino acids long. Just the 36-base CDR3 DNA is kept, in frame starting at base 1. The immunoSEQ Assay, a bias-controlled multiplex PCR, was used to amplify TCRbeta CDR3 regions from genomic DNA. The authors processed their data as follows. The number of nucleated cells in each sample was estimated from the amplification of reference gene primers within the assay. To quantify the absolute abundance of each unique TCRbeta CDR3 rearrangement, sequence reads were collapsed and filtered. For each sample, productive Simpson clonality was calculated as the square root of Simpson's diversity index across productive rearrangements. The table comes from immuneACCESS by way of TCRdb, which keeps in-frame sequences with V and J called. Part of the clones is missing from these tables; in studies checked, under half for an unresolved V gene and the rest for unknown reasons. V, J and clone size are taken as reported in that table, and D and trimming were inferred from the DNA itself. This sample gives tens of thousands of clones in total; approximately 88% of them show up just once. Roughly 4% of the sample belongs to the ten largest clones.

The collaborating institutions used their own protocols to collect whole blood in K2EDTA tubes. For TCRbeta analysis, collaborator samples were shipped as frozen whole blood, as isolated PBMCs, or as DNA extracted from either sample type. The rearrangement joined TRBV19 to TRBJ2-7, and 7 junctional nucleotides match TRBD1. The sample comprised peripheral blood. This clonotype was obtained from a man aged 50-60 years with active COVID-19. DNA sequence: TGTGCCAGTAGTCTCCGGGACAGTGAGCAGTACTTC. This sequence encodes CASSLRDSEQYF.